Below are 13 T cell receptor beta chains sequenced from a single sample in a study of patients and donors after allogeneic stem cell transplantation. TCRdb re-analysed the RT-PCR reads in MiXCR, keeping a single row per CDR3 protein. The profile shows about 410,000 distinct CDR3 sequences, 16% of them singletons. The sequencing sample was made of blood, either unsorted or a sorted T cell fraction (not recorded which). All receptors derive from a human donor who was either an allogeneic HSCT recipient or a stem cell or donor lymphocyte infusion donor (not recorded which). It is not recorded whose cells these are; they may come from a transplant donor.

A few counts support this clonotype. This chain links TRBV20-1 with TRBJ2-1; 8 nucleotides agree with TRBD2. Germline V CDR1 and CDR2: DFQATT, SNEGSKA (reference sequence). V dropped 3 bases and J dropped 0; count of bases not matched to a gene: 7. This CDR3 region has 16 residues. CDR3 DNA sequence: TGCAGTGCTAGGTCGAGGACTAGCAGCTCCTACAATGAGCAGTTCTTC. Amino acids: CSARSRTSSSYNEQFF.

This clonotype was observed a handful of times. This chain joins TRBV6-2 or TRBV6-3 and TRBJ2-5, with 7 positions matching TRBD1. J lost 5 bases, V lost 5 bases, and 11 bases had no gene match. Germline V gene lookup returns CDR1 MNHEY and CDR2 SVGEGT. CDR3 length: 15 amino acids. The CDR3 nucleotides read TGTGCCAGCAGTCTGGGACAGACTCTCTGGGAGACCCAGTACTTC. This translates into CASSLGQTLWETQYF.

The V gene is TRBV12-3 or TRBV12-4, the J gene TRBJ1-1, with D unclear. CDR3 length: 10 residues. Trimming took 3 bases from V and 10 from J, leaving 6 bases between them. CDR3 bases: TGTGCCAGCAGTTTCGAGAGAGCTTTCTTT. Translation: CASSFERAFF.

This clonotype was detected only a few times. The chain recombines TRBV7-2 with TRBJ1-3, with a tentative D call TRBD1 (5 bases). Trimming took 4 bases from V and 4 from J, leaving 14 bases between them. Germline V lookup: CDR1 SGHTA, CDR2 FQGNSA. The CDR3 contains 15 residues. The CDR3 DNA reads as TGTGCCAGCAGCTGGGCACGGGGGTCGGGAAACACCATATATTTT. Its protein is CASSWARGSGNTIYF. The full variable domain, in which reference TRBV7-2 and TRBJ1-3 provide the parts outside the CDR3, is GAGVSQSPSNKVTEKGKDVELRCDPISGHTALYWYRQSLGQGLEFLIYFQGNSAPDKSGLPSDRFSAERTGGSVSTLTIQRTQQEDSAVYLCASSWARGSGNTIYFGEGSWLTVV.

This clonotype was detected a few times. V gene TRBV18 combines with J gene TRBJ2-1; D tentatively reads TRBD1 or TRBD2 (7 bases each). From germline, CDR1 is KGHSH and CDR2 LQKENI. The CDR3 extends over 12 amino acids. V was pared by 6 bases and J by 8 bases, with 11 bases between. The CDR3 region is CASSQGGHEQFF. In DNA, the CDR3 is TGTGCCAGCTCCCAGGGGGGGCATGAGCAGTTCTTC.

There are a few counts of this clonotype. The V gene is TRBV20-1, the J gene TRBJ1-5; 8 nucleotides match TRBD1. The CDR3 consists of 14 residues. V was clipped by 5 bases and J by 4 bases; unmatched bases: 7. Germline CDR1 reads DFQATT; CDR2 reads SNEGSKA (reference sequence). The CDR3 loop is CSAGRDRSNQPQHF. The CDR3 DNA sequence: TGCAGTGCTGGACGGGACAGGTCTAATCAGCCCCAGCATTTT.

This clonotype was observed at least ten times. The genes are TRBV5-1 and TRBJ2-1; possible D gene TRBD1, 6 bases. The germline V gene encodes CDR1 SGHRS and CDR2 YFSETQ. The CDR3 is 13 amino acids. Trimming stripped 2 bases from V and 7 bases from J, with 10 bases between. The CDR3 region has the DNA TGCGCCAGCAGCTTCCAGGGGACGAATGAGCAGTTCTTC. It codes for CASSFQGTNEQFF.

This clonotype was found many times. CDR3 nucleotide sequence: TGTGCCAGCAGCTTATGGACAGGGAGCACTGAAGCTTTCTTT. Translation gives CASSLWTGSTEAFF. This chain connects TRBV7-2 to TRBJ1-1; 8 bases are a match to TRBD1. The germline V gene has CDR1 SGHTA and CDR2 FQGNSA. This CDR3 has 14 residues. After removal of 2 bases from V and 4 bases from J, the junction contained 3 bases not matched to a gene.

The chain couples TRBV6-1 to TRBJ2-1; the D call may be TRBD1 or TRBD2 (6 bases each). The CDR3 is made up of 16 amino acids. Germline V lookup: CDR1 MNHNS, CDR2 SASEGT. Trimming took off 5 bases at V and 4 bases at J, with 18 bases between the two ends. Here the CDR3 reads CASSNPLGGGYNEQFF. CDR3 DNA: TGTGCCAGCAGTAATCCCCTCGGAGGGGGGTACAATGAGCAGTTCTTC.

This clonotype was recorded a few times. The J gene is TRBJ1-1, the V gene TRBV20-1; D ambiguous. Per the germline V gene, CDR1 is DFQATT and CDR2 is SNEGSKA (reference sequence). Trimming took 0 bases from V and 0 from J, leaving 11 bases between them. This CDR3 comprises 15 residues. The CDR3 DNA follows: TGCAGTGCTAGAGATCTCTACACAGTGAACACTGAAGCTTTCTTT. Protein product: CSARDLYTVNTEAFF.

This clonotype was seen only a few times. The rearrangement uses TRBV6-1 and TRBJ1-6; D ambiguous. The CDR3 length is 17 residues. Germline V gene data show CDR1 as MNHNS and CDR2 as SASEGT. The V and J ends lost 4 bases and 1 base respectively, with 14 bases between them. CDR3 in DNA: TGTGCCAGCAGTGCCTCCATCGGTGGGTCCTATAATTCACCCCTCCACTTT. Protein: CASSASIGGSYNSPLHF.

This clonotype is medium-sized in the sample. The chain carries TRBV3-1 and TRBJ2-7; the D gene is possibly TRBD1 (5 bases). There are 14 residues in the CDR3. V was shortened by 4 bases and J by 3 bases, with 13 bases between the two germline ends. Germline assignment: CDR1 LGHDT and CDR2 YNNKEL (reference sequence). The CDR3 coding sequence is TGTGCCAGCAGCCGGGGCAGCGTCAGCTACGAGCAGTACTTC. Protein sequence: CASSRGSVSYEQYF.

V usage is TRBV3-1 and J usage is TRBJ1-1; D unresolved. Germline lookup yields CDR1 LGHDT and CDR2 YNNKEL (reference sequence). V lost 3 bases, J lost 6 bases, and 8 bases lay in between. The CDR3 has 12 residues. CDR3 bases: TGTGCCAGCAGCCAGGGCCGGGCTGAAGCTTTCTTT. Translated: CASSQGRAEAFF.